This T cell receptor (beta chain) appears in the sequencing data of a study of T cells after yellow fever vaccination. On the study more broadly: SMART-Seq v4 Ultra Low Input handled preparation of low-cell-number fractions. Findings and limits, study-wide: The booster saw the reappearance of most primary-vaccination clones (roughly 97% CD4, almost 90% CD8). Secondary responses were weaker yet peaked faster, day 5 versus 15.

This clonotype was found a few times. What it binds is not known. The CDR3 runs 15 residues. V lost 2 bases and J 3 bases, leaving 10 bases between the germline ends. Germline V CDR1 and CDR2: MNHEY, SVGAGI. Via MiXCR, TCRdb re-called the 5' RACE reads, giving one row per CDR3 protein. The data show 300,000 to 450,000 distinct CDR3 sequences, with roughly 8.4% seen just once and roughly a sixth held by the top ten. The TCR sequence derives from a man aged 18 to 35 who received the YFV17D yellow fever vaccine. Sequencing was performed on PBMCs, taken 45 days after the first yellow fever vaccination. This rearrangement joins TRBV6-5 to TRBJ2-2, with a tentative D call TRBD1 (6 bases). CDR3 coding DNA: TGTGCCAGCAGTTACAGGCAGGGGTACACCGGGGAGCTGTTTTTT. Amino acids: CASSYRQGYTGELFF.